The entry below gives a single T cell receptor beta chain sequence along with its context. This entry belongs to a study of metastatic and nonmetastatic thyroid tumors. V was clipped by 1 base and J by 0 bases, with 19 bases between them. Germline V CDR1 and CDR2: DFQATT, SNEGSKA (reference sequence). This CDR3 has 18 residues. Each patient went into thyroid surgery without having received any treatment. TCRdb reassembled clones from the PCR reads with MiXCR. Of around 36,000 clones listed, roughly 29% are singletons. This TCR came from a female donor with papillary thyroid cancer or a benign thyroid nodule (not recorded which). Some clones in this sample may be carry-over from other donors' samples. V gene TRBV20-1 combines with J gene TRBJ1-3; possible D gene TRBD1, 6 bases. The sample was blood. Here the CDR3 DNA reads TGCAGTGCTAGAGGCGTGGTAGGACAGACGTACTCTGGAAACACCATATATTTT. It specifies CSARGVVGQTYSGNTIYF.